The 31 T cell receptor beta chains below all came from one sample that was sequenced in a study of PD-1 blockade in classical Hodgkin lymphoma. Measured with immunoSEQ multiplex PCR; TCRdb has only the in-frame clones, and not every one. The table shows approximately 60,000 clones, with approximately 88% occurring only once. Every one of the patients relapsed after autologous stem cell transplantation (brentuximab vedotin exposure was variable). This sample comprised peripheral blood mononuclear cells (PBMCs), obtained at baseline. The source of these receptors is a human donor with classical Hodgkin lymphoma.

The chain carries TRBV7-6 and TRBJ1-1, with a tentative D call TRBD1 (5 bases). Trimming took 5 bases from V and 4 from J, leaving 14 bases between them. In germline, CDR1 is SGHVS, CDR2 FNYEAQ. CDR3 length equals 14 residues. The CDR3 nucleotides are TGTGCCAGCAGCCCCGGGGGAGGGAGCACTGAAGCTTTCTTT. This encodes CASSPGGGSTEAFF.

V is TRBV27 and J is TRBJ2-1; 9 nucleotides agree with TRBD2. This CDR3 region has 16 residues. Looked up from germline, CDR1 is MNHEY and CDR2 is SMNVEV (reference sequence). V shed 5 bases and J 4 bases; nucleotides not matched to a gene: 9. The CDR3 DNA is TGTGCCAGCAGTCAAAATCTAGCGGGGTCATACAATGAGCAGTTCTTC. Translated: CASSQNLAGSYNEQFF.

This clone was found once. The chain recombines TRBV29-1 with TRBJ1-3, with D unresolved. CDR3 size: 13 residues. Germline V lookup: CDR1 SQVTM, CDR2 ANQGSEA. V was clipped by 7 bases and J by 0 bases, with 10 bases between them. CDR3 sequence (DNA): TGCAGCGCGCGGGCCCACTCTGGAAACACCATATATTTT. It specifies CSARAHSGNTIYF.

The sample holds one count of this clone. J is TRBJ1-3 and V is TRBV29-1; 8 bases map to TRBD1. The CDR3 loop spans 16 amino acids. V was pared by 1 base and J by 0 bases, with 5 bases of the junction left unmatched. Germline CDR1 reads SQVTM; CDR2 reads ANQGSEA. The CDR3 loop reads CSVEGGQDHSGNTIYF. CDR3 sequence (DNA): TGCAGCGTTGAAGGGGGACAGGACCACTCTGGAAACACCATATATTTT. Using reference TRBV29-1 and TRBJ1-3 for the parts outside the CDR3, the full variable domain is SAVISQKPSRDICQRGTSLTIQCQVDSQVTMMFWYRQQPGQSLTLIATANQGSEATYESGFVIDKFPISRPNLTFSTLTVSNMSPEDSSIYLCSVEGGQDHSGNTIYFGEGSWLTVV.

The chain employs TRBV7-9 and TRBJ1-3, with 7 nucleotides matching TRBD1. The CDR3 has 15 residues. The junction had 6 bases not matched to a gene; V was cut back by 5 bases and J by 2 bases. CDR1 is SEHNR, CDR2 FQNEAQ, per germline (reference sequence). Here the CDR3 DNA reads TGTGCCAGCAGCGGCTGGGACAGCGCTGGAAACACCATATATTTT. It yields the protein CASSGWDSAGNTIYF.

V usage is TRBV18 and J usage is TRBJ1-2; no firm D call. Germline V gene lookup returns CDR1 KGHSH and CDR2 LQKENI. This CDR3 comprises 14 residues. V lost 6 bases to trimming and J lost 1 base, with 12 bases between them. The DNA for the CDR3 is TGTGCCAGCTCCCCGGGCCATAATAACTATGGCTACACCTTC. Translated, it gives CASSPGHNNYGYTF.

The chain uses TRBV27 and TRBJ2-1; TRBD2 matches at 9 bases. After removal of 1 base from V and 5 bases from J, the junction contained 9 bases not matched to a gene. CDR1 is MNHEY, CDR2 SMNVEV, per germline (reference sequence). The CDR3 is 17 residues long. CDR3 DNA: TGTGCCAGCAGTTTATATATCAGCGGGGGGCCCCACAATGAGCAGTTCTTC. It codes for CASSLYISGGPHNEQFF.

V gene TRBV5-1 combines with J gene TRBJ1-2; D is possibly TRBD1 (5 bases). The CDR3 runs 17 residues. Germline V gene data show CDR1 as SGHRS and CDR2 as YFSETQ. Trimming shortened V by 2 bases and J by 3 bases, and 20 bases separated the two germline ends. CDR3: CASSLGLGTLRDYGYTF. CDR3 nucleotides: TGCGCCAGCAGCTTAGGTCTAGGGACTCTTCGAGACTATGGCTACACCTTC. The whole variable domain, filled in from reference TRBV5-1 and TRBJ1-2, reads KAGVTQTPRYLIKTRGQQVTLSCSPISGHRSVSWYQQTPGQGLQFLFEYFSETQRNKGNFPGRFSGRQFSNSRSEMNVSTLELGDSALYLCASSLGLGTLRDYGYTFGSGTRLTVV.

The J gene is TRBJ1-6, the V gene TRBV2; TRBD1 aligns across 7 bases. V lost 2 bases to trimming and J lost 6 bases; unmatched junction nucleotides: 7. Germline CDR1 and CDR2: SNHLY and FYNNEI. The CDR3 spans 16 residues. CDR3 nucleotide sequence: TGTGCCAGCAGTGAAAGTGGCGACAGGGTTAATTCACCCCTCCACTTT. Amino acids: CASSESGDRVNSPLHF.

This clone appeared a single time. A junction end diverges from the germline sequence, so it may reflect a read error. The chain carries TRBV5-1 and TRBJ1-4; D is undetermined. Germline values: CDR1 SGHRS, CDR2 YFSETQ. This CDR3 is 14 amino acids long. The CDR3 DNA sequence: TGCGCCGGCAGCCCCCTGGGGATAAATGAAAAACTGTTTTTT. Translation gives CAGSPLGINEKLFF.

This chain uses TRBV6-6 with TRBJ2-2, with a possible D match to TRBD1 (6 bases). V was cut by 6 bases and J by 5 bases, with 10 bases left in between. Germline V lookup: CDR1 MNHNY, CDR2 SVGAGI (reference sequence). CDR3 size: 13 residues. The CDR3 region is CASRAGETGELFF. As DNA, the CDR3 is TGTGCCAGCAGAGCAGGGGAAACCGGGGAGCTGTTTTTT.

This chain links TRBV28 with TRBJ2-3, with 10 bases matching TRBD1. This CDR3 has 15 amino acids. Losses at the gene ends were 5 bases for V and 3 bases for J; bases not matched to a gene: 5. Germline CDR1 MDHEN, CDR2 SYDVKM. Written as DNA, the CDR3 is TGTGCCAGCAGTCCCGACAGGGGGCTTACAGATACGCAGTATTTT. Translated, it gives CASSPDRGLTDTQYF.

The V and J genes are TRBV4-2 and TRBJ2-1, with 9 bases fitting TRBD2. Germline assignment: CDR1 LGHNA and CDR2 YNFKEQ. The CDR3 is 18 amino acids. Germline trimming cut 0 bases from V and 3 bases from J; bases unmatched to any gene: 9. CDR3 nucleotides: TGTGCCAGCAGCCAAGATCTTGGGCGGGGGGGCTTCTACAATGAGCAGTTCTTC. Translated, it gives CASSQDLGRGGFYNEQFF.

This clone came up a few times. This chain links TRBV7-8 with TRBJ2-5; TRBD2 agrees at 10 bases. The J segment lost 2 bases and the V segment lost 5 bases, leaving 14 bases of the junction unmatched. Germline CDR1 is SGHVS and CDR2 is FQNEAQ. The length of the CDR3 is 18 residues. This CDR3 is CASSPWTSGVPGQETQYF. The DNA of the CDR3 is TGTGCCAGCAGCCCCTGGACTAGCGGAGTACCGGGGCAAGAGACCCAGTACTTC.

This sequence joins TRBV18 and TRBJ2-5, with D possibly being TRBD1 (5 bases). CDR3 length: 15 amino acids. The ends were cut back, 3 bases at V and 5 bases at J, with 16 bases in the middle. Germline assignment: CDR1 KGHSH and CDR2 LQKENI. The DNA for the CDR3 is TGTGCCAGCTCACCGACAGTGGTGGAATGGGAGACCCAGTACTTC. Protein product: CASSPTVVEWETQYF.

The chain links TRBV19 to TRBJ2-7, with 7 bases aligning to TRBD2. V trimming: 5 bases; J trimming: 6 bases; junction bases outside the gene matches: 10. The CDR3 totals 14 residues. Germline loops: CDR1 LNHDA, CDR2 SQIVND (reference sequence). This chain's CDR3 is CASSSGEGGGEQYF. CDR3 DNA: TGTGCCAGTAGTTCGGGGGAGGGAGGAGGCGAGCAGTACTTC.

This chain joins TRBV5-5 and TRBJ2-7; 8 bases agree with TRBD2. Germline values: CDR1 SGHKS, CDR2 YYEKEE (reference sequence). Trimming at V came to 9 bases and at J to 1 base, leaving 6 bases not matched to a gene. This CDR3 is built from 13 residues. CDR3 protein: CATGSGVSYEQYF. The CDR3 nucleotides read TGTGCCACGGGTAGCGGGGTTTCCTACGAGCAGTACTTC.

The chain combines TRBV11-1 with TRBJ2-2; D possibly matches TRBD1 or TRBD2 (5 bases each). The germline V and J ends were trimmed by 5 bases and 6 bases, with 13 bases remaining between them. This CDR3 region has 14 residues. Germline V gene data show CDR1 as SGHAT and CDR2 as FQDESV (reference sequence). The CDR3 DNA follows: TGTGCCAGCAGCCCACTTAGGGGAGCCGGGGAGCTGTTTTTT. Translating gives CASSPLRGAGELFF.

A single count supports this clone. The gene calls are TRBV7-6 and TRBJ2-6; D is undetermined. The CDR3 runs to 16 residues. Germline CDR1 and CDR2: SGHVS and FNYEAQ. The germline V and J ends were trimmed by 3 bases and 1 base, with 10 bases remaining between them. CDR3 loop: CASSFRALSGANVLTF. DNA of the CDR3: TGTGCCAGCAGCTTTCGGGCGTTATCTGGGGCCAACGTCCTGACTTTC.

The J gene is TRBJ2-5, the V gene TRBV5-1; D not certain. The CDR3 loop spans 11 amino acids. Per germline, CDR1 SGHRS and CDR2 YFSETQ. Between the trimmed V and J ends, which lost 3 bases and 2 bases, there was a span of 2 bases. The CDR3, as DNA: TGCGCCAGCAGCTCACAAGAGACCCAGTACTTC. Its protein product is CASSSQETQYF.

This clone was picked up a small number of times. The rearrangement joins TRBV6-4 to TRBJ2-3; D is unresolved. V was trimmed by 5 bases and J by 1 base, leaving 13 bases between them. Germline CDR1 is MRHNA and CDR2 is SNTAGT. This CDR3 is 15 amino acids long. The CDR3 protein is CASSNEESRTDTQYF. DNA for the CDR3: TGTGCCAGCAGTAATGAGGAATCACGCACAGATACGCAGTATTTT.

The chain couples TRBV23-1 to TRBJ1-2; D is unresolved. TRBV23-1 is recorded as an ORF, its role being uncertain. The CDR3 length is 12 residues. Trimming left V 4 bases short and J 3 bases short, with 6 bases between. The DNA for the CDR3 is TGCGCCAGCAGTCCATCGGACTATGGCTACACCTTC. This translates into CASSPSDYGYTF.

The chain is built from TRBV5-4 and TRBJ2-5; D is unclear. CDR1 SGHNT and CDR2 YYREEE come from the germline V gene (reference sequence). V was cut by 2 bases and J by 2 bases, with 1 base left in between. This CDR3 is built from 11 residues. CDR3 nucleotide sequence: TGTGCCAGCAGCTTTCAAGAGACCCAGTACTTC. Amino acids: CASSFQETQYF.

The genes are TRBV18 and TRBJ1-2; D is ambiguous. The CDR3 contains 15 residues. Trimming removed 3 bases at V and 0 bases at J, with 11 bases between. Germline assignment: CDR1 KGHSH and CDR2 LQKENI. In nucleotides, the CDR3 is TGTGCCAGCTCACCCATCCAGGCACCTAACTATGGCTACACCTTC. It codes for CASSPIQAPNYGYTF.

This CDR3 reads CASSFGRDPGNTIYF. CDR3 DNA sequence: TGTGCCAGCAGCTTCGGGCGGGACCCCGGAAACACCATATATTTT. The J gene is TRBJ1-3, the V gene TRBV5-8, with D tentatively TRBD1 (5 bases). CDR1 and CDR2 (germline): SGHTS, YDEGEE. V dropped 2 bases and J dropped 4 bases, with 13 bases sitting between them. This CDR3 contains 15 residues.

This clone was seen repeatedly, ten times or more. This sequence joins TRBV25-1 and TRBJ1-1; no firm D call. Germline-derived CDR1 and CDR2 are MGHDK and SYGVNS. V was pared by 1 base and J by 3 bases, with 6 bases between. The CDR3 runs 13 residues. The CDR3 DNA reads TGTGCCAGCAGTGAATGGCAGTACACTGAAGCTTTCTTT. Its translation: CASSEWQYTEAFF. Drawing the rest from reference TRBV25-1 and TRBJ1-1, the complete variable domain is EADIYQTPRYLVIGTGKKITLECSQTMGHDKMYWYQQDPGMELHLIHYSYGVNSTEKGDLSSESTVSRIRTEHFPLTLESARPSHTSQYLCASSEWQYTEAFFGQGTRLTVV.

The chain carries TRBV2 and TRBJ2-7; tentatively, D is TRBD2 (6 bases). Trimming removed 7 bases from V and 5 bases from J, with 18 bases in between. The CDR3 runs to 14 residues. The V gene's germline CDR1 is SNHLY and CDR2 FYNNEI. Here the CDR3 reads CASMGEVGYHEQYF. CDR3 in DNA: TGTGCCAGCATGGGGGAGGTCGGTTACCACGAGCAGTACTTC.

The genes are TRBV6-5 and TRBJ1-5; D uncertain. The CDR3 has 15 residues. V was clipped by 7 bases and J by 3 bases, with 16 bases between them. CDR1 MNHEY and CDR2 SVGAGI come from the germline V gene. The CDR3 nucleotides are TGTGCCAGCACTGGGAGGGATTACGACAATCAGCCCCAGCATTTT. This gives the protein CASTGRDYDNQPQHF.

This clone was counted a few times. This chain connects TRBV15 to TRBJ1-1, with no clear D. Germline loops: CDR1 LNHNV, CDR2 YYDKDF (reference sequence). CDR3 length equals 14 residues. V gave up 4 bases and J gave up 5 bases, with 14 bases separating them. In DNA form, the CDR3 reads TGTGCCACCAGCACAATCTTGTCGGATACTGAAGCTTTCTTT. Translated: CATSTILSDTEAFF.

The V and J genes are TRBV27 and TRBJ1-1; TRBD1 might be the D (6 bases). This CDR3 region has 15 residues. Germline CDR1 is MNHEY and CDR2 is SMNVEV (reference sequence). V was clipped by 6 bases and J by 4 bases, with 18 bases between them. CDR3 region: CASSLKTGYSTEAFF. CDR3 sequence (DNA): TGTGCCAGCAGCTTAAAAACAGGGTATAGCACTGAAGCTTTCTTT.

The J gene is TRBJ2-7, the V gene TRBV15, with 7 bases that match TRBD1. Germline CDR1 and CDR2: LNHNV and YYDKDF (reference sequence). The CDR3 is 14 amino acids. Germline trimming cut 3 bases from V and 5 bases from J; bases unmatched to any gene: 7. CDR3 coding DNA: TGTGCCACCAGCAGCCACCTGACAGGGAACGAGCAGTACTTC. It yields the protein CATSSHLTGNEQYF. The full variable domain, its missing parts supplied by reference TRBV15 and TRBJ2-7, is DAMVIQNPRYQVTQFGKPVTLSCSQTLNHNVMYWYQQKSSQAPKLLFHYYDKDFNNEADTPDNFQSRRPNTSFCFLDIRSPGLGDTAMYLCATSSHLTGNEQYFGPGTRLTVT.